This TCR beta chain was identified during a study of blood T cell repertoires in COVID-19. Background on the study: From the United States, Italy and Spain came samples of acute and convalescent COVID-19.

Sequencing was performed with immunoSEQ multiplex PCR; in TCRdb, only in-frame clones are kept and a portion is missing. The data show a few hundred thousand clones, around 85% seen once. This clone has only a few counts. Germline V gene sequence: CDR1 MNHEY, CDR2 SVGAGI. This CDR3 is 13 amino acids long. Trimming pared 5 bases from V and 8 bases from J, leaving 10 bases between. This study enrolled people aged 18 to 89 from around 25 US geographic areas. The receptor's source is a man aged 30 to 45 who had recovered from COVID-19. The material sequenced was PBMCs or T cells enriched from blood (not recorded which). The V and J genes are TRBV6-5 and TRBJ1-6; D perhaps matches TRBD1 (5 bases). CDR3 sequence reads: CASSSHRYSPLHF. CDR3 DNA: TGTGCCAGCAGTAGCCACAGGTATTCACCCCTCCACTTT.